The 9 T cell receptor beta chains reported below all come from one sample, sequenced in a study of blood T cell repertoires in COVID-19. Libraries were prepared by immunoSEQ multiplex PCR; TCRdb keeps only in-frame clonotypes and omits some of them. The sample contains approximately 300,000 clones, about nine tenths of which appear only once. The sample comprised peripheral blood. These receptors were collected from a woman aged 25 to 39 with COVID-19, enrolled during active disease.

This chain uses TRBV7-6 with TRBJ2-3, with 7 bases that match TRBD2. CDR3 length equals 15 residues. Germline CDR1 reads SGHVS; CDR2 reads FNYEAQ. The junction had 7 bases not matched to a gene; V was cut back by 5 bases and J by 2 bases. Written as DNA, the CDR3 is TGTGCCAGCAGCCCCCTAGCGGCCTCCACAGATACGCAGTATTTT. It codes for CASSPLAASTDTQYF.

CDR3 sequence reads: CASRRDRDRNTEAFF. The DNA of the CDR3 is TGTGCCAGCAGACGGGACAGGGACCGGAACACTGAAGCTTTCTTT. The chain is built from TRBV28 and TRBJ1-1; 9 nucleotides line up with TRBD1. This CDR3 contains 15 residues. Germline V gene sequence: CDR1 MDHEN, CDR2 SYDVKM. The V and J ends lost 6 bases and 1 base, in that order; junction bases with no gene match: 6.

This sequence joins TRBV28 and TRBJ1-5; D unclear. The germline CDR1 and CDR2 sequences are MDHEN and SYDVKM. This CDR3 is 11 amino acids long. V dropped 5 bases and J dropped 4 bases, with 3 bases sitting between them. The CDR3 is CASSHNQPQHF. The CDR3 DNA reads as TGTGCCAGCAGTCATAATCAGCCCCAGCATTTT.

This clone was seen only once. This rearrangement joins TRBV6-5 to TRBJ1-2; 7 nucleotides match TRBD1. The CDR3 length is 13 residues. CDR1 and CDR2 from the germline V gene are MNHEY and SVGAGI. V was clipped by 5 bases and J by 10 bases; unmatched bases: 10. CDR3 sequence reads: CASSPTGERVYTF. Written as DNA, the CDR3 is TGTGCCAGCAGTCCTACAGGGGAACGAGTCTACACCTTC.

The chain is built from TRBV30 and TRBJ1-3; 7 bases agree with TRBD1. In germline, CDR1 is GTSNPN, CDR2 SVGIG (reference sequence). Trimming at V came to 1 base and at J to 3 bases, leaving 0 bases not matched to a gene. The CDR3 consists of 13 residues. DNA of the CDR3: TGTGCCTGGAGTGGACAGGGTGGAAACACCATATATTTT. Its translation: CAWSGQGGNTIYF.

The chain has TRBV19 and TRBJ2-1; D may be TRBD2 (5 bases). This CDR3 has 12 residues. The germline CDR1 and CDR2 sequences are LNHDA and SQIVND (reference sequence). Trimming removed 5 bases at V and 9 bases at J, with 11 bases between. For the CDR3, the DNA is TGTGCCAGTAGTGAGGGATGGGGTGAGCAGTTCTTC. Translation: CASSEGWGEQFF.

The V gene is TRBV7-8, the J gene TRBJ2-2; 9 bases fit TRBD2. The germline CDR1 and CDR2 sequences are SGHVS and FQNEAQ. With 0 bases clipped from V and 4 bases from J, the junction kept 0 bases outside the gene matches. The CDR3 totals 15 residues. The CDR3 region has the DNA TGTGCCAGCAGCTTAGCTAGCGGGGGCACCGGGGAGCTGTTTTTT. The encoded protein is CASSLASGGTGELFF.

The chain combines TRBV7-9 with TRBJ2-2; 8 bases map to TRBD1. Per germline, CDR1 SEHNR and CDR2 FQNEAQ (reference sequence). V lost 5 bases to trimming and J lost 1 base; unmatched junction nucleotides: 6. The CDR3 length is 16 residues. The CDR3 DNA is TGTGCCAGCAGCACCTGGACAGGGATGAACACCGGGGAGCTGTTTTTT. This gives the protein CASSTWTGMNTGELFF.

This chain uses TRBV30 with TRBJ1-1, with 10 bases that match TRBD1. This CDR3 is 15 amino acids long. Germline-derived CDR1 and CDR2 are GTSNPN and SVGIG (reference sequence). V trimming: 2 bases; J trimming: 5 bases; junction bases outside the gene matches: 8. The DNA of the CDR3 is TGTGCCTGGAGTCCCGAGACAGGGGGCCTAACTGAAGCTTTCTTT. Its translation is CAWSPETGGLTEAFF.